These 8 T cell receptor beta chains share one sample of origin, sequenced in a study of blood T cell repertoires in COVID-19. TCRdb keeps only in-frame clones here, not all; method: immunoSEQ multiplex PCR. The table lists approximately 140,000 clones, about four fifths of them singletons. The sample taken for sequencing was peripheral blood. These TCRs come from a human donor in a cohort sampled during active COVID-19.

CDR3 DNA sequence: TGTGCTAGTGGGATTCGAGCGGTCTATTCGATAGCCAAAAACATTCAGTACTTC. This gives the protein CASGIRAVYSIAKNIQYF. V is TRBV12-5 and J is TRBJ2-4; TRBD2 is a possible D gene (5 bases). The V and J ends lost 6 bases and 0 bases respectively, with 21 bases between them. Germline V CDR1 and CDR2: LGHNT, FRNRAP. The CDR3 contains 18 residues.

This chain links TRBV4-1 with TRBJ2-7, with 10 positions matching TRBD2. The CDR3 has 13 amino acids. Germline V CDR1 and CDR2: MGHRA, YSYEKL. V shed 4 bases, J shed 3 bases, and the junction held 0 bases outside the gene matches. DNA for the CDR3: TGCGCCAGCAGCCCTAGCGGGGGCTACGAGCAGTACTTC. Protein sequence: CASSPSGGYEQYF.

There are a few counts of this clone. The CDR3 DNA is TGCGCCAGCAGCCACTTGGCAGGGATCGGCTACACCTTC. Translating gives CASSHLAGIGYTF. The chain is built from TRBV4-1 and TRBJ1-2, with D perhaps TRBD1 (5 bases). Germline V gene lookup returns CDR1 MGHRA and CDR2 YSYEKL. V dropped 3 bases and J dropped 8 bases, with 13 bases sitting between them. There are 13 residues in the CDR3.

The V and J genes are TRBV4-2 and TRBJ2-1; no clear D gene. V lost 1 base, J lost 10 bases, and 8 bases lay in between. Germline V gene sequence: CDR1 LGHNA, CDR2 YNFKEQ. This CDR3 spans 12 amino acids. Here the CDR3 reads CASSQVAREQFF. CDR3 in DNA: TGTGCCAGCAGCCAAGTTGCCCGGGAGCAGTTCTTC.

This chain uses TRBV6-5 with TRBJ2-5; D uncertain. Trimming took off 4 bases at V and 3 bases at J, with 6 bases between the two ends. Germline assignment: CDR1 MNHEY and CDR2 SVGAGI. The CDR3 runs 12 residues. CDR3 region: CASSWQKETQYF. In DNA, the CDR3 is TGTGCCAGCAGTTGGCAGAAAGAGACCCAGTACTTC.

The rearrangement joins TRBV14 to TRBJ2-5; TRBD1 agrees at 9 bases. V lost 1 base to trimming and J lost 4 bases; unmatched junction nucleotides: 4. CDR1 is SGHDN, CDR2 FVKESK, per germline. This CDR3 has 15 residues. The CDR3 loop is CASSQAQGAGETQYF. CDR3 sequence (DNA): TGTGCCAGCAGCCAAGCACAGGGGGCTGGAGAGACCCAGTACTTC.

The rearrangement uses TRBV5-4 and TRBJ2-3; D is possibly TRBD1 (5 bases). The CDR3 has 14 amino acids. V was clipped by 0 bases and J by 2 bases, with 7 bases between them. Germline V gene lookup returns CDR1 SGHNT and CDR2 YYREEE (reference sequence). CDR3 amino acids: CASSLGGNTDTQYF. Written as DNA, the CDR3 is TGTGCCAGCAGCTTGGGGGGCAACACAGATACGCAGTATTTT.

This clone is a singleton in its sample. The CDR3 region is CASSLEIGPTYEQYF. As DNA, the CDR3 is TGTGCCAGCAGCTTGGAGATTGGTCCTACCTACGAGCAGTACTTC. The V and J genes are TRBV5-5 and TRBJ2-7; D is ambiguous. Between the trimmed V and J ends, which lost 0 bases and 2 bases, there was a span of 12 bases. Germline CDR1 is SGHKS and CDR2 is YYEKEE (reference sequence). The CDR3 covers 15 residues.